A selection of T cell receptor beta chains follows, all from one sample in a study of blood T cell repertoires in COVID-19. This table comes from immunoSEQ multiplex PCR, and its TCRdb copy is limited to in-frame clones, with some not included. The sample records 60,000 to 75,000 clones, around four fifths being singletons. Specimen: peripheral blood. All receptors derive from a human donor in a cohort sampled during active COVID-19. The CDR3 runs from the conserved cysteine through the conserved F or W. The D gene is left open where the match is weak. Some rows have no size entry. The others give once, few or many, or a class for an expanded clone.

j_call v_call cdr3_length d_call clone_size cdr3_aa cdr3_nt
TRBJ1-1 TRBV7-3 13 - - CASSLAGHTEAFF TGTGCCAGCAGCTTAGCAGGCCACACTGAAGCTTTCTTT
TRBJ2-3 TRBV5-1 15 TRBD1 - CASSRTGSSADTQYF TGCGCCAGCAGCAGGACAGGGAGTAGTGCAGATACGCAGTATTTT
TRBJ1-3 TRBV19 16 - - CASSKTGTPTGNTIYF TGTGCCAGTAGTAAGACGGGGACACCTACTGGAAACACCATATATTTT
TRBJ2-1 TRBV7-3 13 - - CASSLTNYNEQFF TGTGCCAGCAGCTTGACAAACTACAATGAGCAGTTCTTC
TRBJ2-2 TRBV18 16 TRBD2 - CASSPKGQAGSAELFF TGTGCCAGCTCACCAAAGGGGCAAGCGGGGAGTGCGGAGCTGTTTTTT
TRBJ1-2 TRBV18 15 TRBD1 - CASSLGQGRDYGYTF TGTGCCAGCTCCCTAGGACAGGGACGTGACTATGGCTACACCTTC
TRBJ1-5 TRBV4-1 15 TRBD1 - CASSQGRGGGQPQHF TGCGCCAGCAGCCAAGGGAGAGGGGGCGGGCAGCCCCAGCATTTT
TRBJ2-1 TRBV4-1 17 TRBD1 few CASSQEYGAGGYNEQFF TGCGCCAGCAGCCAAGAGTACGGGGCAGGGGGATACAATGAGCAGTTCTTC
TRBJ1-5 TRBV18 13 - once CASSQNQNQPQHF TGTGCCAGCTCGCAGAATCAAAATCAGCCCCAGCATTTT
TRBJ2-4 TRBV6-6 15 - - CASSPRQIAKNIQYF TGTGCCAGCAGTCCCCGACAGATAGCCAAAAACATTCAGTACTTC
TRBJ2-7 TRBV19 13 - - CASSRSHSYEQYF TGTGCCAGTAGTCGGTCGCACTCCTACGAGCAGTACTTC
TRBJ2-3 TRBV9 15 TRBD2 - CASSALLAGTDTQYF TGTGCCAGCAGCGCCCTACTAGCGGGCACAGATACGCAGTATTTT
TRBJ1-3 TRBV7-9 18 TRBD1 once CASSLSGTGPFSGNTIYF TGTGCCAGCAGCTTAAGCGGGACAGGCCCCTTCTCTGGAAACACCATATATTTT
TRBJ1-2 TRBV20-1 11 - - CSARADYGYTF TGCAGTGCTAGAGCAGACTATGGCTACACCTTC
TRBJ2-2 TRBV7-9 13 - - CASSSTWTGELFF TGTGCCAGCAGCTCAACTTGGACCGGGGAGCTGTTTTTT
TRBJ2-1 TRBV6-6 14 TRBD2 once CASSYSRGENEQFF TGTGCCAGCAGTTACTCACGGGGGGAGAATGAGCAGTTCTTC
TRBJ1-5 TRBV27 15 - - CASSLTGVVNQPQHF TGTGCCAGCAGTTTGACGGGGGTGGTCAATCAGCCCCAGCATTTT
TRBJ2-1 TRBV30 13 TRBD2 - CAWSKAGVWEQFF TGTGCCTGGAGCAAAGCGGGAGTTTGGGAGCAGTTCTTC
TRBJ1-5 TRBV19 17 TRBD1 - CASSTLGTANSNQPQHF TGTGCCAGTAGTACTTTAGGGACAGCGAATAGCAATCAGCCCCAGCATTTT
TRBJ2-5 TRBV3-1/TRBV3-2 12 - - CASSQADGAQYF TGTGCCAGCAGCCAAGCCGACGGGGCCCAGTACTTC
TRBJ1-5 TRBV6-9 14 - - CASSYKHSNQPQHF TGTGCCAGCAGTTATAAACATAGCAATCAGCCCCAGCATTTT
TRBJ2-1 TRBV18 18 TRBD1 - CASSPRTGNSFSYNEQFF TGTGCCAGCTCACCAAGGACAGGGAATTCATTCTCCTACAATGAGCAGTTCTTC
TRBJ2-3 TRBV27 15 TRBD2 - CASSFASGVGDTQYF TGTGCCAGCAGTTTCGCTAGCGGGGTCGGAGATACGCAGTATTTT
TRBJ2-6 TRBV5-1 18 - once CASSSGAGPFSGANVLTF TGCGCCAGCAGCTCAGGGGCAGGGCCTTTCTCTGGGGCCAACGTCCTGACTTTC
TRBJ1-5 TRBV2 17 TRBD1 - CASSDDLPGGSNQPQHF TGTGCCAGCAGCGATGACCTCCCAGGGGGGAGCAATCAGCCCCAGCATTTT
TRBJ2-3 TRBV5-6 18 TRBD2 - CASGHSGRRGKFSDTQYF TGTGCCAGTGGGCATAGCGGGAGGAGGGGCAAGTTCTCAGATACGCAGTATTTT
TRBJ1-2 TRBV7-8 17 TRBD1 - CASTNIGTGGTNYGYTF TGTGCCAGCACCAACATCGGGACAGGGGGTACTAACTATGGCTACACCTTC
TRBJ2-4 TRBV4-1 16 TRBD1 few CASSPGQGYSKNIQYF TGCGCCAGCAGCCCTGGACAGGGTTATTCCAAAAACATTCAGTACTTC
TRBJ1-5 TRBV5-1 17 TRBD1 - CASSPFPGQGIDQPQHF TGCGCCAGCAGCCCCTTTCCGGGACAGGGTATCGATCAGCCCCAGCATTTT
TRBJ1-2 TRBV18 17 TRBD1 - CASSPKGQGARDLGYTF TGTGCCAGCTCACCCAAAGGACAGGGGGCCAGGGACTTAGGCTACACCTTC
TRBJ2-7 TRBV7-2 18 TRBD2 many CASSKGTSGRRRGYEQYF TGTGCCAGCAGCAAAGGGACTAGCGGGAGACGTAGGGGCTACGAGCAGTACTTC
TRBJ2-1 TRBV30 13 - - CAWRRDTYNEQFF TGTGCCTGGAGAAGGGACACCTACAATGAGCAGTTCTTC